These T cell receptor beta chains were read from a single sample in a study of cytomegalovirus exposure and HLA in healthy donors. Using immunoSEQ multiplex PCR, the repertoire was profiled, and TCRdb retains in-frame clones only, with some absent. The sample lists around 200,000 clones, roughly 80% occurring once. Material for sequencing was PBMCs. The receptors were sampled from a man aged 45 to 65 in good health and CMV-seronegative. Each CDR3 is given with its conserved first and last residue. The D gene is left open where the match is weak. Only part of the rows carry a size: once, few, many, or a class if the clone is expanded.

TRBJ2-7 | TRBD1 | NA | TRBV30 | TGTGCCTGGAGTCCTAGGACAGGGGGCCCCTACGAGCAGTACTTC | CAWSPRTGGPYEQYF
TRBJ2-2 | TRBD2 | NA | TRBV7-2 | TGTGCCAGCAGCTTAGAAGCGGGAGTCGTCGGGGAGCTGTTTTTT | CASSLEAGVVGELFF
TRBJ2-1 | NA | NA | TRBV7-9 | TGTGCCAGCAGCCCCCGGACTGAACCTTACCTCTGGAATGAGCAGTTCTTC | CASSPRTEPYLWNEQFF
TRBJ2-2 | TRBD2 | NA | TRBV5-5 | TGTGCCAGCAGTTATGATACTAGCGGGAGGGCCGTAGCCGGGGAGCTGTTTTTT | CASSYDTSGRAVAGELFF
TRBJ1-2 | TRBD1 | few | TRBV5-1 | TGCGCCAGTTCAGGGGGCTCGGGCTATGGCTACACCTTC | CASSGGSGYGYTF
TRBJ2-5 | NA | NA | TRBV28 | TGTGCCAGCAGTTTAGGGGGCTCCGAGACCCAGTACTTC | CASSLGGSETQYF
TRBJ2-1 | NA | NA | TRBV14 | TGTGCCAGCAGCGAGGGGGGGAGGTACTACAATGAGCAGTTCTTC | CASSEGGRYYNEQFF
TRBJ2-3 | NA | few | TRBV9 | TGTGCCAGCAGCGTAGGGAGGGTTGATACGCAGTATTTT | CASSVGRVDTQYF
TRBJ1-1 | TRBD1 | NA | TRBV5-4 | TGTGCCAGCAGCCTCTCGGGACAGGGCTACACTGAAGCTTTCTTT | CASSLSGQGYTEAFF
TRBJ2-7 | NA | NA | TRBV6-6 | TGTGCCAGCAGTTACTCTGACCAGGACTACGAGCAGTACTTC | CASSYSDQDYEQYF
TRBJ2-1 | NA | NA | TRBV10-1 | TGCGCCAGCAGTGATGAGCAGGGGTCTTACAATGAGCAGTTCTTC | CASSDEQGSYNEQFF
TRBJ2-2 | NA | once | TRBV5-6 | TGTGCCAGCAGGGACATACAGGGCAACACCGGGGAGCTGTTTTTT | CASRDIQGNTGELFF
TRBJ2-7 | TRBD2 | NA | TRBV2 | TGTGCCAGCACCAGAAGTATGACGGGGGGCGAGCAGTACTTC | CASTRSMTGGEQYF
TRBJ2-2 | NA | NA | TRBV5-4 | TGTGCCAGCAGGGCCGGACTTGGCGGGATACCGACCGGGGAGCTGTTTTTT | CASRAGLGGIPTGELFF
TRBJ2-7 | NA | few | TRBV4-2 | TGTGCCAGCAGCCAAGGGGGGGATCTCTCCTACGAGCAGTACTTC | CASSQGGDLSYEQYF
TRBJ1-4 | NA | NA | TRBV15 | TGTGCCACCAGCAGGGGGACTCGGCAGGGCCAGGAAAAACTGTTTTTT | CATSRGTRQGQEKLFF
TRBJ2-1 | TRBD2 | few | TRBV15 | TGTGCCACCAGCAGGAGAACTAGCGGCCACAATGAGCAGTTCTTC | CATSRRTSGHNEQFF
TRBJ2-7 | TRBD1 | NA | TRBV11-2 | TGTGCCAGCAGCGTCGGACAGGGCTCCTACGAGCAGTACTTC | CASSVGQGSYEQYF
TRBJ1-1 | NA | NA | TRBV7-9 | TGTGCCAGCAGCTCAACGCACAGGAGGAACACTGAAGCTTTCTTT | CASSSTHRRNTEAFF
TRBJ2-1 | NA | NA | TRBV29-1 | TGCAGCGTTGTCGGCGGGAAAGGGTCCTACAATGAGCAGTTCTTC | CSVVGGKGSYNEQFF
TRBJ1-1 | NA | NA | TRBV20-1 | TGCAGTGCTCGGGTGAACACTGAAGCTTTCTTT | CSARVNTEAFF
TRBJ2-5 | TRBD1 | NA | TRBV28 | TGTGCCAGCAGATCGACAGGGGAAGAGACCCAGTACTTC | CASRSTGEETQYF
TRBJ1-4 | TRBD1 | once | TRBV5-6 | TGTGCCAGCAGCCCACCCCCGGACAGGCATAATGAAAAACTGTTTTTT | CASSPPPDRHNEKLFF
TRBJ1-3 | TRBD1 | few | TRBV7-9 | TGTGCCAGCAGCTTAGGAGGACAGGGGTCTGGAAACACCATATATTTT | CASSLGGQGSGNTIYF
TRBJ2-3 | NA | NA | TRBV18 | TGTGCCAGCTCACCCAACACAGATACGCAGTATTTT | CASSPNTDTQYF
TRBJ2-1 | NA | NA | TRBV27 | TGTGCCAGCAGTTTATTGCGGGCTGGTGTGGATGAGCAGTTCTTC | CASSLLRAGVDEQFF
TRBJ2-7 | NA | NA | TRBV6-1 | TGTGCCTCGAGCGGCAGCCTAAGCGAGCAGTACTTC | CASSGSLSEQYF
TRBJ2-2 | TRBD2 | NA | TRBV9 | TGTGCCAGCACTCTCGGACTAGCGGGACCGAACACCGGGGAGCTGTTTTTT | CASTLGLAGPNTGELFF
TRBJ2-2 | NA | NA | TRBV4-2 | TGTGCCAGCAGCCAAGTCCGGCAGGGAAGAGGTACCGGGGAGCTGTTTTTT | CASSQVRQGRGTGELFF
TRBJ2-1 | TRBD2 | NA | TRBV9 | TGTGCCAGCAGCGGTCTGGGACTAGCGGATTACAATGAGCAGTTCTTC | CASSGLGLADYNEQFF
TRBJ1-1 | TRBD1 | NA | TRBV18 | TGTGCCAGCTCACCAGACAGGGGTTATCCTGAAGCTTTCTTT | CASSPDRGYPEAFF
TRBJ1-1 | NA | few | TRBV4-1 | TGCGCCAGCAGCCAAGATCGCGGGGTCTCCACTGAAGCTTTCTTT | CASSQDRGVSTEAFF
TRBJ2-1 | NA | NA | TRBV28 | TGTGCCAGCAGTTTATCCAGCGCTGATACCTACAATGAGCAGTTCTTC | CASSLSSADTYNEQFF
TRBJ2-7 | NA | NA | TRBV5-4 | TGTGCCAGCAGCTCCCCACCCGGGGGGCGGTATGACGAGCAGTACTTC | CASSSPPGGRYDEQYF
TRBJ1-2 | NA | NA | TRBV7-6 | TGTGCCAGCAGCTTAGGAGGAGGGGCCGGCTACACCTTC | CASSLGGGAGYTF
TRBJ2-5 | TRBD1 | once | TRBV9 | TGTGCCAGCAGCGTAGGAAAGGCCAGGGGGTCGCGAGAGACCCAGTACTTC | CASSVGKARGSRETQYF
TRBJ2-7 | NA | NA | TRBV27 | TGTGCCAGCAGTTTCACAGGTTCTAGCTCCTACGAGCAGTACTTC | CASSFTGSSSYEQYF
TRBJ1-2 | NA | NA | TRBV5-4 | TGTGCCAGCAGCCCAAAACTAGGACAGAGCTATGGCTACACCTTC | CASSPKLGQSYGYTF
TRBJ2-1 | NA | NA | TRBV29-1 | TGCAGCGTTGAGCGGTCCTACAATGAGCAGTTCTTC | CSVERSYNEQFF
TRBJ2-3 | TRBD1 | NA | TRBV28 | TGTGCCAGCAGTTCTAGGGGGCGCAAAGATACGCAGTATTTT | CASSSRGRKDTQYF
TRBJ1-1 | NA | NA | TRBV6-5 | TGTGCCAGCAGGCCCAGGAAGAACACTGAAGCTTTCTTT | CASRPRKNTEAFF
TRBJ2-5 | TRBD1 | NA | TRBV4-1 | TGCGCCAGCAGCCAAGATGGTTACGGACAGGGGGCGACCCAGTACTTC | CASSQDGYGQGATQYF